The 14 T cell receptor beta chains presented below share a single source sample, sequenced in a study of blood T cells in healthy people across ages. Using a J-beta primer mix together with a sample-barcoded 5' primer, a second PCR was run for about 6 to 11 cycles. MiXCR, run by TCRdb on the 5' RACE reads, gives a single entry per CDR3 protein. This sample carries 1.5 million to 2 million distinct CDR3 sequences, about 30% of them seen once, and the ten largest clones take 7% to 9%. Sequencing was performed on blood. Every receptor here comes from a woman in her twenties or thirties in good health.

The J gene is TRBJ2-1, the V gene TRBV20-1, with 9 bases that match TRBD2. The CDR3 is 16 amino acids. Per the germline V gene, CDR1 is DFQATT and CDR2 is SNEGSKA (reference sequence). Trimming took 6 bases from V and 5 from J; bases not matched to a gene: 14. The CDR3 spells CSAPTQGGRVNNEQFF. Written as DNA, the CDR3 is TGCAGTGCCCCGACGCAGGGCGGGAGGGTAAACAATGAGCAGTTCTTC.

In its sample, this clonotype was seen a few times. CDR3 loop: CASSMSGDPYEQYF. The CDR3 region has the DNA TGTGCCAGCAGCATGAGCGGGGACCCCTACGAGCAGTACTTC. J is TRBJ2-7 and V is TRBV3-1; 7 bases align to TRBD2. J gave up 2 bases and V 5 bases, and 6 bases lay outside the gene matches. The germline CDR1 and CDR2 sequences are LGHDT and YNNKEL (reference sequence). The CDR3 is 14 amino acids.

This clonotype was seen at least ten times. This rearrangement joins TRBV12-3 or TRBV12-4 to TRBJ2-5; D perhaps matches TRBD1 (5 bases). The V end lost 2 bases, the J end lost 0 bases, and 7 bases lay between the germline ends. The CDR3 has 14 amino acids. The CDR3 nucleotides are TGTGCCAGCAGTTTAAAAGGGGACCAAGAGACCCAGTACTTC. Amino acid sequence: CASSLKGDQETQYF.

For this clonotype: Since a much larger clone is just one base distant, this may be a read error. This sequence joins TRBV29-1 and TRBJ2-1; a weak D match, TRBD2 (6 bases). CDR1 and CDR2 (germline): SQVTM, ANQGSEA. V was shortened by 1 base and J by 10 bases, with 17 bases between the two germline ends. The CDR3 loop spans 14 amino acids. CDR3 amino acids: CSVEALGRDGEQFF. DNA for the CDR3: TGCAGCGTTGAAGCACTAGGGCGGGACGGGGAGCAGTTCTTC.

This clonotype turned up a few times. The chain recombines TRBV5-1 with TRBJ2-3, with 10 bases lining up with TRBD1. The trim removed 4 bases at V and 5 bases at J, leaving 16 bases unmatched. This CDR3 is built from 18 residues. In germline, CDR1 is SGHRS, CDR2 YFSETQ. The chain's CDR3 is CASSPAGVTGGYRDTQYF. CDR3 DNA: TGCGCCAGCAGCCCGGCGGGGGTGACAGGGGGCTATAGAGATACGCAGTATTTT.

This chain links TRBV7-2 with TRBJ2-5, with 13 bases fitting TRBD2. The germline V gene encodes CDR1 SGHTA and CDR2 FQGNSA. V shed 4 bases, J shed 7 bases, and the junction held 6 bases outside the gene matches. The CDR3 totals 15 residues. CDR3 sequence reads: CASSSSGTSGATQYF. The CDR3 DNA reads TGTGCCAGCAGCTCCTCCGGGACTAGCGGGGCGACCCAGTACTTC.

The chain links TRBV24-1 to TRBJ2-7, with D maybe TRBD2 (5 bases). Germline values: CDR1 KGHDR, CDR2 SFDVKD. The germline V and J ends were trimmed by 5 bases and 5 bases, with 12 bases remaining between them. This CDR3 comprises 13 residues. CDR3 DNA: TGTGCCACCAGTGCGTGGGAGAGGCACGAGCAGTACTTC. Its translation: CATSAWERHEQYF.

The table lists this clonotype with a few counts. The CDR3 loop reads CASSSSTIYNEQFF. The CDR3 nucleotides are TGTGCCAGCAGCTCCTCGACCATTTACAATGAGCAGTTCTTC. V gene TRBV11-2 combines with J gene TRBJ2-1; D is unresolved. Germline assignment: CDR1 SGHAT and CDR2 FQNNGV. CDR3 length: 14 amino acids. V lost 4 bases, J lost 4 bases, and 11 bases lay in between.

The chain joins TRBV6-2 or TRBV6-3 to TRBJ2-1; D uncertain. Germline V gene sequence: CDR1 MNHEY, CDR2 SVGEGT. The CDR3 is made up of 13 amino acids. The V gene lost 8 bases and the J gene lost 2 bases, with 10 bases spanning the gap. The CDR3 sequence is CASAGGTYNEQFF. The CDR3 nucleotides read TGTGCCAGCGCTGGCGGTACCTACAATGAGCAGTTCTTC.

The chain couples TRBV15 to TRBJ1-5; D gene uncertain. CDR1 and CDR2 (germline): LNHNV, YYDKDF (reference sequence). The V gene lost 5 bases and the J gene lost 8 bases, with 13 bases spanning the gap. The CDR3 contains 13 residues. The CDR3, as DNA: TGTGCCACCAGCTCGGCCCTTTCTGAGCCCCAGCATTTT. The encoded protein is CATSSALSEPQHF. Supplemented by reference TRBV15 and TRBJ1-5, the full variable domain reads DAMVIQNPRYQVTQFGKPVTLSCSQTLNHNVMYWYQQKSSQAPKLLFHYYDKDFNNEADTPDNFQSRRPNTSFCFLDIRSPGLGDTAMYLCATSSALSEPQHFGDGTRLSIL.

The V call is TRBV4-2, the J call TRBJ2-7; D gene ambiguous. The CDR3 contains 14 residues. CDR1 and CDR2 from the germline V gene are LGHNA and YNFKEQ. V was cut by 4 bases and J by 2 bases, with 12 bases left in between. This CDR3 reads CASSLDQVPYEQYF. The DNA of the CDR3 is TGTGCCAGCAGCCTCGACCAGGTACCCTACGAGCAGTACTTC.

The rearrangement links TRBV7-9 to TRBJ2-3, with D possibly TRBD2 on 6 matching bases. The CDR3 is made up of 18 amino acids. CDR1 is SEHNR, CDR2 FQNEAQ, per germline (reference sequence). V lost 3 bases and J lost 4, with 23 bases in between. CDR3 DNA sequence: TGTGCCAGCAGCTTTCCGCCCATTTGGGGGGTTGAGTCAGATACGCAGTATTTT. It yields the protein CASSFPPIWGVESDTQYF.

This clonotype has a handful of counts. The chain combines TRBV29-1 with TRBJ2-7; D ambiguous. The V end was cut by 2 bases, the J end by 4 bases, with 9 bases between. The length of the CDR3 is 12 residues. CDR1 and CDR2 (germline): SQVTM, ANQGSEA. This CDR3 reads CSVELGPYEQYF. CDR3 DNA sequence: TGCAGCGTTGAACTTGGTCCGTACGAGCAGTACTTC.

The chain recombines TRBV15 with TRBJ1-2; D gene ambiguous. Between the trimmed V and J ends, which lost 0 bases and 4 bases, there was a span of 12 bases. From germline, CDR1 is LNHNV and CDR2 YYDKDF (reference sequence). This CDR3 is 15 amino acids long. DNA of the CDR3: TGTGCCACCAGCAGAGAGGGCAACCTTGCCTATGGCTACACCTTC. Translation: CATSREGNLAYGYTF.